The 2 T cell receptor beta chains below come from one sample, sequenced in a study of T cell responses to AZD1222 COVID-19 vaccine. The repertoire was sequenced with immunoSEQ multiplex PCR; TCRdb's copy has only in-frame clones and lacks some. The sample has more than 95,000 clones; about 88% are singletons. This sample comprised peripheral blood, obtained on day 0 of AZD1222 vaccination. Source of these receptors: an adult in good health.

This chain uses TRBV13 with TRBJ1-2, with 7 bases fitting TRBD1. V shed 5 bases, J shed 8 bases, and the junction held 11 bases outside the gene matches. Per the germline V gene, CDR1 is PRHDT and CDR2 is FYEKMQ (reference sequence). The CDR3 is 14 residues long. Here the CDR3 reads CASSDDRVQMGYTF. As DNA, the CDR3 is TGTGCCAGCAGCGACGACAGGGTCCAGATGGGCTACACCTTC.

The chain couples TRBV6-5 to TRBJ1-2, with 9 bases matching TRBD1. The CDR3 contains 13 residues. Germline V CDR1 and CDR2: MNHEY, SVGAGI. J lost 9 bases, V lost 6 bases, and 8 bases had no gene match. CDR3 in DNA: TGTGCCAGCAGAGCTGGACAGGGGCTAAGCTACACCTTC. Translated, it gives CASRAGQGLSYTF.